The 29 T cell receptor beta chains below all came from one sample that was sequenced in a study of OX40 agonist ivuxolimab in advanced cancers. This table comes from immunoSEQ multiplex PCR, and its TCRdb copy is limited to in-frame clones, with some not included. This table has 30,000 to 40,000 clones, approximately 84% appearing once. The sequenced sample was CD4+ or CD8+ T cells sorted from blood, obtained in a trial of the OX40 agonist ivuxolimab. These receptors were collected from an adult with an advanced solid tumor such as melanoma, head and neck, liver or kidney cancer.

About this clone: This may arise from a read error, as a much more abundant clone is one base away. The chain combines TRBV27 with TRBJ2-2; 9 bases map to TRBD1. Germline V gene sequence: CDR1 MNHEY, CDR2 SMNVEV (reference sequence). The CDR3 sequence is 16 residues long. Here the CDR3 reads CASSVSPGTGTGELFF. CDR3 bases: TGTGCCAGCAGTGTATCCCCCGGGACAGGGACCGGGGAGCTGTTTTTT.

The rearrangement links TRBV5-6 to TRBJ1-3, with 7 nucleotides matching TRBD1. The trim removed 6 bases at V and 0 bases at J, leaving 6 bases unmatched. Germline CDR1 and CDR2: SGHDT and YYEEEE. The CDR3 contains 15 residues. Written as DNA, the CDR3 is TGTGCCAGCACCGAAACAGGGGCCTCTGGAAACACCATATATTTT. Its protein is CASTETGASGNTIYF.

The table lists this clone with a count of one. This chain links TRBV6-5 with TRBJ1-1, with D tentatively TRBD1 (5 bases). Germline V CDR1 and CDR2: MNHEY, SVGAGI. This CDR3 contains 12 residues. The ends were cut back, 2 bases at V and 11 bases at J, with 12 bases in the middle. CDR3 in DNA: TGTGCCAGCAGTTACGGGACTGCTGGTGCTTTCTTT. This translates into CASSYGTAGAFF.

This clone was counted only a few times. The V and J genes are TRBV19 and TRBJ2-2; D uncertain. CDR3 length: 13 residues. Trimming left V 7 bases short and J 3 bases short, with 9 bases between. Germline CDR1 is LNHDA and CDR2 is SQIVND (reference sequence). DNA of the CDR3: TGTGCCAGTATGGGATGGGACACCGGGGAGCTGTTTTTT. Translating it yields CASMGWDTGELFF.

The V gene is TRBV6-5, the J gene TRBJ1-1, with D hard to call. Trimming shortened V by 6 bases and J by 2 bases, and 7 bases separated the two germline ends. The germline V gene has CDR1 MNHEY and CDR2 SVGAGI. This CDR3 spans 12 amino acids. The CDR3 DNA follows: TGTGCCAGCAGCTCTCCAAACACTGAAGCTTTCTTT. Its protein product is CASSSPNTEAFF.

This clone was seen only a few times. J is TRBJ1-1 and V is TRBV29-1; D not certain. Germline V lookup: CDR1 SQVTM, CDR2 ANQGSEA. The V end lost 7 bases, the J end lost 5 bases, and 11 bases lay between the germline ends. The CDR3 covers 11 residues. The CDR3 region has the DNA TGCAGCGGGCTCCGGAAGACTGAAGCTTTCTTT. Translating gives CSGLRKTEAFF.

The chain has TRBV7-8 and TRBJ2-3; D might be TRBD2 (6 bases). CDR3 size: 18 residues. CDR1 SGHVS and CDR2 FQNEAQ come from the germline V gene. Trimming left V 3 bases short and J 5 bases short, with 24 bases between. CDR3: CASSFGGMGGKGIDTQYF. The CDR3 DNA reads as TGTGCCAGCAGCTTTGGGGGGATGGGGGGTAAAGGAATAGATACGCAGTATTTT.

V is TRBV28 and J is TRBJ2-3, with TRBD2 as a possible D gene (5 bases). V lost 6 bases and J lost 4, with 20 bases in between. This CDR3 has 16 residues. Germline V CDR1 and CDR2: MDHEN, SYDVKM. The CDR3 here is CASSWLTSGIADTQYF. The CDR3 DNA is TGTGCCAGCAGCTGGCTAACCTCGGGGATCGCAGATACGCAGTATTTT. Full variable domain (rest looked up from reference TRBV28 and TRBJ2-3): DVKVTQSSRYLVKRTGEKVFLECVQDMDHENMFWYRQDPGLGLRLIYFSYDVKMKEKGDIPEGYSVSREKKERFSLILESASTNQTSMYLCASSWLTSGIADTQYFGPGTRLTVL.

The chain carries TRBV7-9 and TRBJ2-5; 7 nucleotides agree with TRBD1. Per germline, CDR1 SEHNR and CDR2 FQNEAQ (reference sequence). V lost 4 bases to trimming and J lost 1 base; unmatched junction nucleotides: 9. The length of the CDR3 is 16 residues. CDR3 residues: CASSSDGTALQETQYF. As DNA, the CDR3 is TGTGCCAGCAGCTCCGACGGGACAGCACTCCAAGAGACCCAGTACTTC.

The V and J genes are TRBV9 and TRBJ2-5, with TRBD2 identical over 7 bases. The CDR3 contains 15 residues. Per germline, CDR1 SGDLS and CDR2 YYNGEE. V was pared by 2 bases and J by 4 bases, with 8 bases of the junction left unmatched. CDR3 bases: TGTGCCAGCAGCGTTGGCGGGGGAGGCTTAGAGACCCAGTACTTC. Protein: CASSVGGGGLETQYF.

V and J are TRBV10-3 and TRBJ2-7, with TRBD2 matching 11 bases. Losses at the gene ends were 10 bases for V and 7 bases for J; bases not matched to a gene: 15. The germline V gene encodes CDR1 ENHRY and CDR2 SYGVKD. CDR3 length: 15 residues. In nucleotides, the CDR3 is TGTGCCAGCGCCGACCCCCTAGCGGGAGGTAAGGAGCAGTACTTC. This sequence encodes CASADPLAGGKEQYF.

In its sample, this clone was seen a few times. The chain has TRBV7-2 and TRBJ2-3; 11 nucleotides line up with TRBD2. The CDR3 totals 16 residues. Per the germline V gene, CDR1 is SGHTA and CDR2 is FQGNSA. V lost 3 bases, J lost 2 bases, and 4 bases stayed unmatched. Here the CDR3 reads CASSFGLAGPTDTQYF. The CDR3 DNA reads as TGTGCCAGCAGCTTCGGACTAGCGGGTCCCACAGATACGCAGTATTTT.

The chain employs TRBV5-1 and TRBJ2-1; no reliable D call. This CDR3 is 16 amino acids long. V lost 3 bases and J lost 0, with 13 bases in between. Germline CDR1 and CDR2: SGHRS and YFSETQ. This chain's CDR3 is CASSSDSYSSYNEQFF. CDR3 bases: TGCGCCAGCAGCTCCGACTCCTACAGCTCCTACAATGAGCAGTTCTTC.

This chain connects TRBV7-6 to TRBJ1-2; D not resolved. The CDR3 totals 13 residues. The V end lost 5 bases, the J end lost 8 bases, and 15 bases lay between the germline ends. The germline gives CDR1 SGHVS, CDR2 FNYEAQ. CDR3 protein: CASSPYPGEGYTF. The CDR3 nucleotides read TGTGCCAGCAGCCCATACCCCGGGGAGGGCTACACCTTC.

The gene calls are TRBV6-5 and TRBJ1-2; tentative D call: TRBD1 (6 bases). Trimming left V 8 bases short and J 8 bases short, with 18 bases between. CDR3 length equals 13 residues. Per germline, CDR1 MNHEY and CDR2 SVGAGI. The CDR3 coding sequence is TGTGCCAGCGGAAAGGTTAGGGGGAGAGGCTACACCTTC. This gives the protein CASGKVRGRGYTF.

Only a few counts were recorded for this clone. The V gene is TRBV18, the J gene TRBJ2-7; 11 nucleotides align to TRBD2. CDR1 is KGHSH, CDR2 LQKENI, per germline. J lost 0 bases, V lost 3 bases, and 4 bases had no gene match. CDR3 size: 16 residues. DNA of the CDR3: TGTGCCAGCTCACCGGGACTAGCGGTTTTCTCCTACGAGCAGTACTTC. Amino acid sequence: CASSPGLAVFSYEQYF.

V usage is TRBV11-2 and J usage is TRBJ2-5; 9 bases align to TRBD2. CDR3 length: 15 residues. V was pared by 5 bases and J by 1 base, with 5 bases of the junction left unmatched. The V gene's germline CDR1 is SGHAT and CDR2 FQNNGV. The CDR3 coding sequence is TGTGCCAGCAGCCCTCCGACTAGCGGCCAAGAGACCCAGTACTTC. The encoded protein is CASSPPTSGQETQYF.

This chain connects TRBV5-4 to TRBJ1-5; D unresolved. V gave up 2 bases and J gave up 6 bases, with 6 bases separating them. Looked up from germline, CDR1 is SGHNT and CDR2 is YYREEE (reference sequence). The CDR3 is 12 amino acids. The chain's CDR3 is CASSLPGQPQHF. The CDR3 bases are TGTGCCAGCAGCTTACCGGGTCAGCCCCAGCATTTT. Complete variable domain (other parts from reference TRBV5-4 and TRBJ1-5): ETGVTQSPTHLIKTRGQQVTLRCSSQSGHNTVSWYQQALGQGPQFIFQYYREEENGRGNFPPRFSGLQFPNYSSELNVNALELDDSALYLCASSLPGQPQHFGDGTRLSIL.

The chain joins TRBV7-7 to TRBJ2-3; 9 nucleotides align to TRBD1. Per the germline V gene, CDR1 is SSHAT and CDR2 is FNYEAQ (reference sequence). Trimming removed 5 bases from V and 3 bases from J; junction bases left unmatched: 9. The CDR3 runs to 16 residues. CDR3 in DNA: TGTGCCAGCAGCCCGACAGGGGGGTCCATAACAGATACGCAGTATTTT. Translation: CASSPTGGSITDTQYF. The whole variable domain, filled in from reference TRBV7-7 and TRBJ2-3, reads GAGVSQSPRYKVTKRGQDVTLRCDPISSHATLYWYQQALGQGPEFLTYFNYEAQPDKSGLPSDRFSAERPEGSISTLTIQRTEQRDSAMYRCASSPTGGSITDTQYFGPGTRLTVL.

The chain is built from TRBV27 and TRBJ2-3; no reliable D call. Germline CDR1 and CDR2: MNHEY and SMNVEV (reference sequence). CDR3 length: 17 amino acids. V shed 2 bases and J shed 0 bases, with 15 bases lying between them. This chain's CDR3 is CASSLLGPSFSTDTQYF. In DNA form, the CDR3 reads TGTGCCAGCAGTTTACTCGGGCCATCCTTTAGCACAGATACGCAGTATTTT.

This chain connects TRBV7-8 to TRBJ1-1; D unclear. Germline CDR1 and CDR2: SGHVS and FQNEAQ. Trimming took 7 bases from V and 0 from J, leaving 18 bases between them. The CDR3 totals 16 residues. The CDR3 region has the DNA TGTGCCAGCAACCTCCTGAGAAGGCGGGTGAACACTGAAGCTTTCTTT. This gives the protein CASNLLRRRVNTEAFF.

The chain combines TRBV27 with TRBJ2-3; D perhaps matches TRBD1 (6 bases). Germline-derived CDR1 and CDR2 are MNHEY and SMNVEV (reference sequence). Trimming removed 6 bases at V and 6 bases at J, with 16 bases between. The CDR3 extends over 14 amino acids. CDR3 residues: CASSKGERLDTQYF. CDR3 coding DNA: TGTGCCAGCAGCAAGGGGGAGCGGTTGGATACGCAGTATTTT.

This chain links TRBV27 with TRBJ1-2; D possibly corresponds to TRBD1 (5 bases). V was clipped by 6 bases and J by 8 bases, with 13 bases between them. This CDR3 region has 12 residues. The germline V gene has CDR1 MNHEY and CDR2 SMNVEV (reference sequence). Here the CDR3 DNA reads TGTGCCAGCAGCCCGGGGGGGACCGGCTACACCTTC. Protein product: CASSPGGTGYTF.

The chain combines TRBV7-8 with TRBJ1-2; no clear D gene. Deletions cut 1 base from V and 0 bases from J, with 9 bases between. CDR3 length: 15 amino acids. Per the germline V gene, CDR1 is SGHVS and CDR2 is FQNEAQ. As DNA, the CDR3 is TGTGCCAGCAGCTTAGAGGCAGACCCTAACTATGGCTACACCTTC. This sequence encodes CASSLEADPNYGYTF.

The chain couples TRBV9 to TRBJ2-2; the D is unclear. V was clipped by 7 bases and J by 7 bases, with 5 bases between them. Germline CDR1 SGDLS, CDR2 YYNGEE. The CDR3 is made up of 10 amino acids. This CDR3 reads CASGIGELFF. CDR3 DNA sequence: TGTGCCAGCGGGATCGGGGAGCTGTTTTTT.

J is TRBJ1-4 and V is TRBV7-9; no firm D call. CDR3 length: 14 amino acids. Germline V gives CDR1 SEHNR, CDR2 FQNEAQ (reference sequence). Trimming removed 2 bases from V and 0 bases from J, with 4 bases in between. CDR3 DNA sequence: TGTGCCAGCAGCTTACTTGCAACTAATGAAAAACTGTTTTTT. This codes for CASSLLATNEKLFF.

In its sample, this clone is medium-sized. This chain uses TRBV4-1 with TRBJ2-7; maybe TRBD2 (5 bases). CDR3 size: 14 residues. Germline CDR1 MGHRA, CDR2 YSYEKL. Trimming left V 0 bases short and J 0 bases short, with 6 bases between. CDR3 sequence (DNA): TGCGCCAGCAGCCAAGAGAGGGCCTCCTACGAGCAGTACTTC. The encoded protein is CASSQERASYEQYF.

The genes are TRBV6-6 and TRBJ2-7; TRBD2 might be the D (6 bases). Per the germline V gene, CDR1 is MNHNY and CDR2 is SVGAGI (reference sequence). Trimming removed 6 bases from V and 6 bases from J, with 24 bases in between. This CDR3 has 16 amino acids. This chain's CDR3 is CASSSTRGGVLGEQYF. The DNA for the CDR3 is TGTGCCAGCAGCTCCACGCGGGGCGGGGTGTTGGGCGAGCAGTACTTC.

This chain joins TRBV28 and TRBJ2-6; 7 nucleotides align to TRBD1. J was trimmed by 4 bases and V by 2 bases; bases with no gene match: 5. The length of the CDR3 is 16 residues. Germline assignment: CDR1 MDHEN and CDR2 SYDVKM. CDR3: CASSLTGVFGANVLTF. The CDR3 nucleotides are TGTGCCAGCAGTTTAACAGGGGTCTTCGGGGCCAACGTCCTGACTTTC.